This is a list of T cell receptor beta chains from one sample in a study of blood T cell repertoires in COVID-19. The protocol was immunoSEQ multiplex PCR, while the TCRdb copy is restricted to in-frame clones and leaves out a portion. Here the sample spans 300,000 to 450,000 clones, roughly nine tenths being singletons. Source material: peripheral blood. These receptors all come from a woman between 55 and 75 years old with COVID-19, enrolled during active disease. CDR3s include the opening cysteine and the closing phenylalanine or tryptophan. D genes are given only for firm matches. Some rows have no size entry. The others give once, few or many, or a class for an expanded clone.

size: NA
D: NA
J: TRBJ1-4
V: TRBV15
DNA: TGTGCCACCAGCAGAGATCCCAGGAATGAAAAACTGTTTTTT
CDR3: CATSRDPRNEKLFF

size: few
D: TRBD2
J: TRBJ2-4
V: TRBV4-1
DNA: TGCGCCAGCAGCCAAAATTGGGGGGCTAGCGGGGTACCGAGCCAAAACATTCAGTACTTC
CDR3: CASSQNWGASGVPSQNIQYF

size: NA
D: TRBD2
J: TRBJ2-1
V: TRBV6-6
DNA: TGTGCCAGCAGTTGGTGGACTAGCGGGGGGAACAATGAGCAGTTCTTC
CDR3: CASSWWTSGGNNEQFF

size: NA
D: NA
J: TRBJ1-1
V: TRBV7-8
DNA: TGTGCCAGCAGCTTGTCTCAGGGTGTGAACACTGAAGCTTTCTTT
CDR3: CASSLSQGVNTEAFF

size: NA
D: NA
J: TRBJ1-1
V: TRBV19
DNA: TGTGCCAGTAGTATGGGGAAAACAGGCACTGAAGCTTTCTTT
CDR3: CASSMGKTGTEAFF

size: NA
D: NA
J: TRBJ2-5
V: TRBV10-3
DNA: TGTGCCATCAGTGCGGGGTTCGGGGAGACCCAGTACTTC
CDR3: CAISAGFGETQYF

size: once
D: NA
J: TRBJ2-5
V: TRBV6-6
DNA: TGTGCCAGCTCCGAGGGGGGGCGGGGAGAGACCCAGTACTTC
CDR3: CASSEGGRGETQYF

size: NA
D: NA
J: TRBJ2-3
V: TRBV2
DNA: TGTGCCAGCAAAAGACAGATTAGCACAGATACGCAGTATTTT
CDR3: CASKRQISTDTQYF

size: NA
D: TRBD1
J: TRBJ1-5
V: TRBV19
DNA: TGTGCCAGTATGACAGGGAACAATCAGCCCCAGCATTTT
CDR3: CASMTGNNQPQHF

size: NA
D: NA
J: TRBJ2-7
V: TRBV27
DNA: TGTGCCAGCAGTTCAGGCTACGAGCAGTACTTC
CDR3: CASSSGYEQYF

size: NA
D: TRBD1
J: TRBJ1-3
V: TRBV5-1
DNA: TGCGCCAGCAGCTTGGGGGACAGGGCTGGAAACACCATATATTTT
CDR3: CASSLGDRAGNTIYF

size: NA
D: TRBD2
J: TRBJ2-5
V: TRBV9
DNA: TGTGCCAGCAGCGTAGATCCCGGGGCCCAGGCGGGAGTAGAGACCCAGTACTTC
CDR3: CASSVDPGAQAGVETQYF

size: NA
D: NA
J: TRBJ2-5
V: TRBV24-1
DNA: TGTGCCACCAGTGATGCCTTTGGCAGGGCAAGGAACCAAGAGACCCAGTACTTC
CDR3: CATSDAFGRARNQETQYF

size: NA
D: TRBD2
J: TRBJ2-2
V: TRBV18
DNA: TGTGCCAGCTCACCATCGACTAGCGGGGGGCCCACCGGGGAGCTGTTTTTT
CDR3: CASSPSTSGGPTGELFF

size: NA
D: NA
J: TRBJ1-4
V: TRBV5-1
DNA: TGCGCCAGCAGCCTGGACAGACCTAATGAAAAACTGTTTTTT
CDR3: CASSLDRPNEKLFF

size: NA
D: TRBD2
J: TRBJ2-3
V: TRBV7-3
DNA: TGTGCCAGCAGCAAAAAAGCGGGGGCAGATACGCAGTATTTT
CDR3: CASSKKAGADTQYF

size: NA
D: TRBD1
J: TRBJ1-4
V: TRBV5-1
DNA: TGCGCCAGCAGCCGGACAGGCAATAATGAAAAACTGTTTTTT
CDR3: CASSRTGNNEKLFF

size: NA
D: TRBD1
J: TRBJ2-2
V: TRBV27
DNA: TGTGCCAGCCGGGGACAGGGGAACACCGGGGAGCTGTTTTTT
CDR3: CASRGQGNTGELFF

size: few
D: NA
J: TRBJ1-1
V: TRBV10-3
DNA: TGTGCCATCAGTGACGGAGGGGACACTGAAGCTTTCTTT
CDR3: CAISDGGDTEAFF

size: NA
D: NA
J: TRBJ2-3
V: TRBV6-5
DNA: TGTGCCAGCAGGAGGACAGAGAGCACAGATACGCAGTATTTT
CDR3: CASRRTESTDTQYF

size: NA
D: NA
J: TRBJ1-1
V: TRBV18
DNA: TGTGCCAGCTCACCCCAATACAGTGACGCTGAAGCTTTCTTT
CDR3: CASSPQYSDAEAFF

size: NA
D: NA
J: TRBJ2-7
V: TRBV19
DNA: TGTGCCAGTAGAAGGCGGGGATCGTCATACGAGCAGTACTTC
CDR3: CASRRRGSSYEQYF

size: NA
D: NA
J: TRBJ1-5
V: TRBV5-8
DNA: TGTGCCAGCAGCTTGGAGATCGGGGTTAGTGGCAATCAGCCCCAGCATTTT
CDR3: CASSLEIGVSGNQPQHF

size: NA
D: NA
J: TRBJ2-1
V: TRBV5-4
DNA: TGTGCCAGCAGCTTGCTGTCGGCAGGGGGGTACAATGAGCAGTTCTTC
CDR3: CASSLLSAGGYNEQFF

size: NA
D: TRBD2
J: TRBJ2-3
V: TRBV4-1
DNA: TGCGCCAGCAGCCAAGCGGTAGCGGGGGGGCAAGATACGCAGTATTTT
CDR3: CASSQAVAGGQDTQYF

size: NA
D: NA
J: TRBJ1-2
V: TRBV18
DNA: TGTGCCAGCTCACTCTACGCGGTAAACTATGGCTACACCTTC
CDR3: CASSLYAVNYGYTF

size: NA
D: NA
J: TRBJ1-1
V: TRBV6-5
DNA: TGTGCCAGCACCCCCCGGGGGGAGACTGAAGCTTTCTTT
CDR3: CASTPRGETEAFF

size: NA
D: NA
J: TRBJ1-6
V: TRBV27
DNA: TGTGCCAGCAGTTTTGTAGAAGATAATTCACCCCTCCACTTT
CDR3: CASSFVEDNSPLHF

size: NA
D: NA
J: TRBJ2-7
V: TRBV6-1
DNA: TGTGCCAGCAGTGAAGCCGATTGGAGTCCGAGCTCCTACGAGCAGTACTTC
CDR3: CASSEADWSPSSYEQYF

size: few
D: TRBD1
J: TRBJ1-1
V: TRBV6-6
DNA: TGTGCCAGCAGTCCACAGGGACAGGGGTGGGACACTGAAGCTTTCTTT
CDR3: CASSPQGQGWDTEAFF

size: NA
D: NA
J: TRBJ2-4
V: TRBV5-8
DNA: TGTGCCAGCAGCTTGGCCGAGGACAGAGACATTCAGTACTTC
CDR3: CASSLAEDRDIQYF

size: NA
D: NA
J: TRBJ1-3
V: TRBV11-2
DNA: TGTGCCAGCAGCCCCCTTATGGGGGGGATCTCTGGAAACACCATATATTTT
CDR3: CASSPLMGGISGNTIYF

size: NA
D: TRBD1
J: TRBJ1-3
V: TRBV19
DNA: TGTGCCAGTTCAGGACAGGGCTCTGGAAACACCATATATTTT
CDR3: CASSGQGSGNTIYF

size: NA
D: NA
J: TRBJ1-1
V: TRBV27
DNA: TGTGCCAGCAGTCAATCCTGGCCCCATACAGGGAGCACTGAAGCTTTCTTT
CDR3: CASSQSWPHTGSTEAFF

size: NA
D: TRBD1
J: TRBJ2-5
V: TRBV5-1
DNA: TGCGCCAGCAGCGCCGGGACAGGGCATGAGACCCAGTACTTC
CDR3: CASSAGTGHETQYF

size: few
D: NA
J: TRBJ1-1
V: TRBV18
DNA: TGTGCCAGCTCAGTATCGGGGGGAGTGAACACTGAAGCTTTCTTT
CDR3: CASSVSGGVNTEAFF